This passage covers 9 T cell receptor beta chains from one sample sequenced in a study of early T cells in non-severe SARS-CoV-2 infection. MiXCR was run by TCRdb on the 5' RACE reads, yielding one entry per CDR3 protein. The sample includes 64,000 or so distinct CDR3 sequences, roughly 14% of them seen just once. The material sequenced was whole blood. The receptors stem from an adult who was a healthcare worker with PCR-confirmed SARS-CoV-2 infection or an uninfected control (not recorded which).

At least ten counts were recorded for this clonotype. This rearrangement joins TRBV11-2 to TRBJ2-1; D is undetermined. Looked up from germline, CDR1 is SGHAT and CDR2 is FQNNGV. The CDR3 totals 12 residues. The germline V and J ends were trimmed by 0 bases and 10 bases, with 7 bases remaining between them. CDR3 DNA sequence: TGTGCCAGCAGCTTAGAGACGGTGGAGCAGTTCTTC. Encoded protein: CASSLETVEQFF.

This rearrangement joins TRBV12-3 or TRBV12-4 to TRBJ2-5, with D possibly matching TRBD2 (6 bases). V gave up 7 bases and J gave up 5 bases, with 14 bases separating them. CDR3 length: 13 amino acids. The CDR3 DNA reads as TGTGCCAGCACCCCGGGAGAACGCGAGACCCAGTACTTC. Its translation is CASTPGERETQYF.

The J gene is TRBJ2-7, the V gene TRBV13; perhaps TRBD1 as D (6 bases). The CDR3 spans 14 residues. Per the germline V gene, CDR1 is PRHDT and CDR2 is FYEKMQ (reference sequence). V dropped 2 bases and J dropped 6 bases, with 14 bases sitting between them. The CDR3 sequence is CASSLSVWGREQYF. CDR3 DNA: TGTGCCAGCAGCTTAAGTGTCTGGGGGCGCGAGCAGTACTTC. The variable domain in full, completed from reference TRBV13 and TRBJ2-7, reads AAGVIQSPRHLIKEKRETATLKCYPIPRHDTVYWYQQGPGQDPQFLISFYEKMQSDKGSIPDRFSAQQFSDYHSELNMSSLELGDSALYFCASSLSVWGREQYFGPGTRLTVT.

The sample holds many counts of this clonotype. The chain is built from TRBV11-2 and TRBJ2-3; 7 nucleotides align to TRBD2. The CDR3 length is 16 residues. Germline-derived CDR1 and CDR2 are SGHAT and FQNNGV. The V and J ends lost 3 bases and 1 base, in that order; junction bases with no gene match: 7. This CDR3 is CASSFSGGYGTDTQYF. The CDR3 coding sequence is TGTGCCAGCAGCTTCTCCGGGGGGTACGGCACAGATACGCAGTATTTT.

The V gene is TRBV9, the J gene TRBJ2-1, with D tentatively TRBD1 (6 bases). Trimming cost V 0 bases and J 3 bases, with 13 bases left between them. The CDR3 sequence is 16 residues long. CDR1 is SGDLS, CDR2 YYNGEE, per germline. The CDR3, as DNA: TGTGCCAGCAGCGTAGTTGGGGACACCAGCTACAATGAGCAGTTCTTC. Translation: CASSVVGDTSYNEQFF.

In this sample, this clonotype turned up a few times. The chain recombines TRBV29-1 with TRBJ2-3, with D possibly TRBD2 on 6 matching bases. CDR3 length: 13 residues. V was clipped by 6 bases and J by 7 bases, with 17 bases between them. Germline CDR1 is SQVTM and CDR2 is ANQGSEA. In nucleotides, the CDR3 is TGCAGCGTGGAGCCCGGGGGACGGAATACGCAGTATTTT. The encoded protein is CSVEPGGRNTQYF.

The V gene is TRBV12-3 or TRBV12-4, the J gene TRBJ1-5; D is perhaps TRBD1 (6 bases). This CDR3 has 15 residues. V was cut by 6 bases and J by 2 bases, with 14 bases left in between. CDR3 residues: CASSRRGTGNQPQHF. CDR3 DNA sequence: TGTGCCAGCAGCCGCAGGGGTACGGGCAATCAGCCCCAGCATTTT.

Ten or more counts support this clonotype. The chain is built from TRBV7-9 and TRBJ1-1; a weak D match, TRBD1 (5 bases). CDR1 SEHNR and CDR2 FQNEAQ come from the germline V gene (reference sequence). CDR3 length equals 13 residues. Trimming took off 8 bases at V and 1 base at J, with 11 bases between the two ends. The CDR3 loop reads CASRLGTNTEAFF. CDR3 coding DNA: TGTGCCAGCCGATTAGGGACGAACACTGAAGCTTTCTTT.

This clonotype occurred many times. This chain links TRBV6-2 or TRBV6-3 with TRBJ2-7; 10 bases match TRBD2. The CDR3 sequence is 15 residues long. V lost 2 bases, J lost 2 bases, and 3 bases stayed unmatched. Germline CDR1 is MNHEY and CDR2 is SVGEGT. The DNA for the CDR3 is TGTGCCAGCAGTTACATCGGACTAGCGGCCTACGAGCAGTACTTC. Its translation is CASSYIGLAAYEQYF.